Described below is a single T cell receptor beta chain sequence and its context. Trimming stripped 3 bases from V and 3 bases from J, with 11 bases between. Germline V gene data show CDR1 as SGHVS and CDR2 as FNYEAQ. This CDR3 contains 14 residues. Allocation to cohorts depended on clinical history reported by the participants. Method: immunoSEQ multiplex PCR; TCRdb's copy keeps in-frame clones and lacks some. The data contain about 380,000 clones, approximately 90% of them singletons. These data come from a study of blood T cell repertoires in COVID-19. The sequenced sample consisted of PBMCs or T cells enriched from blood (not recorded which). The source is a woman aged 18-30 years who had recovered from COVID-19. The chain carries TRBV7-6 and TRBJ1-1; D possibly corresponds to TRBD1 (5 bases). CDR3 amino acids: CASSLNRGDTEAFF. The CDR3 region has the DNA TGTGCCAGCAGCTTGAACCGGGGGGACACTGAAGCTTTCTTT.